This entry concerns a single T cell receptor (beta chain). Its matching antigen is unknown. Trimming took 0 bases from V and 4 from J, leaving 12 bases between them. This CDR3 has 16 residues. The germline gives CDR1 MGHRA, CDR2 YSYEKL. The sample belongs to a study of PD-L1 blockade in urothelial cancer. At the level of the study: In the patient group, twenty-five of 29 were males with bladder-origin urothelial cancer. Researchers looked at the blood 3 weeks (second dose) and 6 weeks after treatment began. T cell content in blood samples showed a median of 141,255.

Using immunoSEQ multiplex PCR, the repertoire was profiled, and TCRdb retains in-frame clones only, with some absent. The data contain 50,000 to 60,000 clones, more than 70% of them singletons. Study-level findings and limits: Durable-benefit patients showed greater tumor-associated blood clone expansion at 3 weeks.

The receptor comes from a man between 50 and 59 years old with urothelial cancer. The specimen was PBMCs, collected around atezolizumab (anti-PD-L1) treatment. The chain carries TRBV4-1 and TRBJ1-4; possibly TRBD1 for D (5 bases). CDR3 sequence reads: CASSQDLAGINEKLFF. Written as DNA, the CDR3 is TGCGCCAGCAGCCAAGACCTGGCAGGGATTAATGAAAAACTGTTTTTT.